This passage covers 14 T cell receptor beta chains from one sample sequenced in a study of blood T cell repertoires in COVID-19. Sequencing was performed with immunoSEQ multiplex PCR; in TCRdb, only in-frame clones are kept and a portion is missing. Counted here are a few hundred thousand clones, over 80% occurring once; the ten biggest clones make up 5.5% to 8%. Material for sequencing was peripheral blood. The receptors were gathered from a woman aged 50 to 60 with COVID-19, enrolled during active disease.

The chain links TRBV5-6 to TRBJ2-1; D is perhaps TRBD2 (6 bases). CDR3 size: 16 residues. Trimming removed 4 bases from V and 4 bases from J, with 18 bases in between. Germline V gene sequence: CDR1 SGHDT, CDR2 YYEEEE. In nucleotides, the CDR3 is TGTGCCAGCAGCGCCAGACTAGTCCCCCAGTACAATGAGCAGTTCTTC. Translating it yields CASSARLVPQYNEQFF.

The V gene is TRBV2, the J gene TRBJ2-5; 9 bases fit TRBD2. This CDR3 has 13 residues. Germline CDR1 reads SNHLY; CDR2 reads FYNNEI. Unmatched junction bases numbered 7, after V lost 6 bases and J lost 8 bases. In DNA, the CDR3 is TGTGCCAGCAGGGTAGCGGGGGAGGGAACCCAGTACTTC. Translating it yields CASRVAGEGTQYF.

This rearrangement joins TRBV2 to TRBJ2-7; 12 bases align to TRBD2. V shed 5 bases and J 6 bases; nucleotides not matched to a gene: 8. CDR3 length equals 15 residues. Germline loops: CDR1 SNHLY, CDR2 FYNNEI. The CDR3 nucleotides read TGTGCCAGCAGTACCCTAGCGGGAGGGCCCGTCGAGCAGTACTTC. It specifies CASSTLAGGPVEQYF. Full variable domain (rest looked up from reference TRBV2 and TRBJ2-7): EPEVTQTPSHQVTQMGQEVILRCVPISNHLYFYWYRQILGQKVEFLVSFYNNEISEKSEIFDDQFSVERPDGSNFTLKIRSTKLEDSAMYFCASSTLAGGPVEQYFGPGTRLTVT.

This clone was detected only once. The V and J genes are TRBV27 and TRBJ2-3; the match to TRBD1 covers 8 bases. Trimming cost V 5 bases and J 1 base; bases outside gene matches: 2. Germline-derived CDR1 and CDR2 are MNHEY and SMNVEV (reference sequence). The CDR3 is 14 residues long. The CDR3 region has the DNA TGTGCCAGCAGTGACAGGGGCCGCACAGATACGCAGTATTTT. Amino acids: CASSDRGRTDTQYF.

The chain uses TRBV18 and TRBJ2-6; 8 positions agree with TRBD1. Germline V gene data show CDR1 as KGHSH and CDR2 as LQKENI. This CDR3 has 19 residues. Trimming at V came to 4 bases and at J to 0 bases, leaving 11 bases not matched to a gene. CDR3: CASSLYGTGPGSGANVLTF. CDR3 coding DNA: TGTGCCAGCTCACTATACGGGACAGGCCCTGGCTCTGGGGCCAACGTCCTGACTTTC.

V gene TRBV6-6 combines with J gene TRBJ2-1; the D gene is possibly TRBD2 (6 bases). The CDR3 runs 13 residues. V dropped 6 bases and J dropped 9 bases, with 15 bases sitting between them. Germline V gene lookup returns CDR1 MNHNY and CDR2 SVGAGI (reference sequence). This CDR3 reads CASSQPGLGEQFF. For the CDR3, the DNA is TGTGCCAGCAGCCAACCGGGACTCGGTGAGCAGTTCTTC.

V and J are TRBV6-1 and TRBJ2-7; D uncertain. V dropped 0 bases and J dropped 1 base, with 10 bases sitting between them. CDR3 length: 15 residues. From germline, CDR1 is MNHNS and CDR2 SASEGT. DNA of the CDR3: TGTGCCAGCAGTGAAGCAGTTCCCCAGTCCTACGAGCAGTACTTC. It translates to CASSEAVPQSYEQYF.

The J gene is TRBJ2-1, the V gene TRBV9; TRBD2 is a possible D gene (5 bases). The CDR3 runs to 15 residues. Trimming stripped 3 bases from V and 1 base from J, with 11 bases between. Germline lookup yields CDR1 SGDLS and CDR2 YYNGEE. The CDR3 reads CASSETGLSYNEQFF. The CDR3 nucleotides read TGTGCCAGCAGCGAAACGGGGTTATCCTACAATGAGCAGTTCTTC.

The V call is TRBV7-7, the J call TRBJ2-1; no reliable D call. The V gene lost 1 base and the J gene lost 1 base, with 8 bases spanning the gap. CDR3 length: 15 amino acids. The V gene's germline CDR1 is SSHAT and CDR2 FNYEAQ (reference sequence). The CDR3 bases are TGTGCCAGCAGCTTAGGAACGGAGTCCTACAATGAGCAGTTCTTC. Translating it yields CASSLGTESYNEQFF.

The chain carries TRBV6-6 and TRBJ2-3; D gene ambiguous. The CDR3 consists of 13 residues. Per germline, CDR1 MNHNY and CDR2 SVGAGI (reference sequence). The V end lost 8 bases, the J end lost 2 bases, and 11 bases lay between the germline ends. Written as DNA, the CDR3 is TGTGCCAGCTTCTCGCGGTACACAGATACGCAGTATTTT. Translating it yields CASFSRYTDTQYF.

The chain employs TRBV11-2 and TRBJ1-5; D is possibly TRBD1 (5 bases). The CDR3 spans 17 residues. Between the trimmed V and J ends, which lost 5 bases and 2 bases, there was a span of 19 bases. Germline V gives CDR1 SGHAT, CDR2 FQNNGV. The CDR3 region is CASSPGLNPRGNQPQHF. The CDR3 nucleotides are TGTGCCAGCAGCCCGGGACTCAACCCGCGAGGCAATCAGCCCCAGCATTTT.

V and J are TRBV28 and TRBJ2-1; 13 bases match TRBD2. Germline-derived CDR1 and CDR2 are MDHEN and SYDVKM. The J segment lost 15 bases and the V segment lost 4 bases, leaving 15 bases of the junction unmatched. This CDR3 has 16 residues. CDR3 nucleotide sequence: TGTGCCAGCAGTTCATACTTGGGGACTAGCGGGACCATGAGGTTCTTC. As protein: CASSSYLGTSGTMRFF.

The chain uses TRBV7-2 and TRBJ2-7, with D maybe TRBD2 (6 bases). V was clipped by 5 bases and J by 5 bases, with 13 bases between them. Germline V lookup: CDR1 SGHTA, CDR2 FQGNSA. There are 13 residues in the CDR3. The CDR3 coding sequence is TGTGCCAGCAGCGCCCGACTAGTTCACGAGCAGTACTTC. As protein: CASSARLVHEQYF.

This chain uses TRBV9 with TRBJ2-7; tentatively, D is TRBD1 (5 bases). Trimming stripped 3 bases from V and 2 bases from J, with 15 bases between. This CDR3 contains 15 residues. The germline gives CDR1 SGDLS, CDR2 YYNGEE. The CDR3 loop is CASSAGGRATYEQYF. The CDR3 nucleotides read TGTGCCAGCAGCGCAGGTGGCAGGGCAACCTACGAGCAGTACTTC.